Sequencing of this TCR beta chain was carried out in a study of T cell repertoires in cytomegalovirus infection. V lost 6 bases and J lost 1, with 12 bases in between. This CDR3 comprises 14 residues. Germline values: CDR1 MNHNS, CDR2 SASEGT. TCRdb redid the calling of the reads with MiXCR, one entry per CDR3 protein. The sample contains approximately 280,000 distinct CDR3 sequences, roughly a fifth of which appear only once. This clonotype was seen repeatedly, ten times or more. The antigen remains undetermined. The rearrangement uses TRBV6-1 and TRBJ1-1, with D possibly being TRBD1 (5 bases). The source is a human donor in good health (CMV status not recorded). Some clones in this sample may be carry-over from other donors' samples. The specimen comprised cultured PBMCs, sampled from culture after CMV antigen stimulation. Here the CDR3 reads CASRPGRGNTEAFF. In DNA form, the CDR3 reads TGTGCCAGCAGACCAGGTAGGGGGAACACTGAAGCTTTCTTT.